This TCR beta chain was identified in a study of T cell responses to AZD1222 COVID-19 vaccine (dated by TCRdb to about 2021). About the full investigation: A total of just over 230 trial participants underwent TCR sequencing, of whom 207 had received two doses of AZD1222 and 26 had received two doses of the MenACWY control vaccine. Trial participants were enrolled into age subgroups of 18-55, 56-69 and 70-plus years, which contained roughly 140, 27 and 60 TCR-sequenced participants, respectively.

With regard to this clone: It lacks a known antigen. The record has no base qualities; no much larger clone is one base away.

The CDR3 regions of human TCRbeta chains were analyzed by immunosequencing. Per the original workflow: TCRs in the repertoires were compared against a reference library of SARS-CoV-2-specific TCRs that had been generated with the MIRA antigen-specificity platform. Breadth meant the fraction of unique TCRs that were SARS-CoV-2-associated, whereas depth meant the fraction of total T cells that were SARS-CoV-2-associated. Using the MIRA data, every spike-specific TCR was mapped to the spike region that the TCR reacted to and assigned to either a CD4 or a CD8 class. Log10-transformed breadth and depth values were compared by one-way ANOVA with Sidak's multiple comparisons tests. Drawn from immuneACCESS, this table holds only the in-frame rearrangements with V and J called that TCRdb kept. Clones are partly lost; checked studies trace under half to an unresolved V gene and leave the rest unexplained. V, J and clone size are taken as reported in that table, and D and trimming were inferred from the DNA itself. Present in this sample are about 94,000 clones, less than 85% of which were seen just once. The ten biggest clones cover roughly 4.3% of the sample.

This specimen's time point label, interpreted: about 28 days (+/-7) after the second vaccine dose. Because spike-specific TCR depth and breadth did not differ between the two schedules, AZD1222 recipients who got a second dose at roughly 4 weeks were pooled with those who got a second dose at roughly 12 weeks. Vaccinee samples came from UK trials COV001 and COV002, including a single-blind randomized controlled phase 2/3 trial of AZD1222 (ChAdOx1 nCoV-19) in healthy adults. For TCRbeta chain sequencing, PBMC samples from trial participants were taken at day 0 and at day 28 after the second dose. What the research found in general, with its limitations: In the small 56-69-year group, the increase in depth fell short of significance, most likely because of low power. Participants were mostly white British and included more females than males, and it was suggested by the authors that clonal diversity may have been underestimated. Conclusions about previously exposed vaccinees were limited because only six AZD1222 recipients were SARS-CoV-2 seropositive at baseline. Epitopes outside the regions mutated in the B.1.351 and B.1.1.7 variants were reportedly recognized by nearly half of the unique spike-specific TCRs. Because no samples from the day 14 peak response were available, repertoires could be characterized only after the peak T cell response. Vaccine-associated CD4 TCRs spanned the whole spike protein, with dominant responses in regions 160-218 and 743-854. A significant rise in spike-specific TCR breadth and depth was observed after two AZD1222 doses relative to day 0 and relative to MenACWY recipients.

V lost 2 bases and J lost 7 bases; the stretch between them is 14 bases long. Via the germline V gene, CDR1 is MDHEN and CDR2 SYDVKM. From the cysteine up to the phenylalanine, the CDR3 has a length of 14 residues. The retained sequence is limited to the CDR3, 42 bases, with the frame set at the first base. The rearranged chain carries TRBV28 and TRBJ1-2; too little of a D gene remains to name it. The receptor was isolated from an adult who received the AZD1222 COVID-19 vaccine. The source material was peripheral blood, sampled 28 days after the second AZD1222 dose. The CDR3 in this case is CASSLRRARGGYTF. The sequenced DNA is TGTGCCAGCAGTTTACGGCGGGCGCGGGGTGGCTACACCTTC.